This TCR beta chain derives from a study of T cells expressing NK-cell markers. Study-wide background: The sequencing cohort of eight donors included seven HCMV-seropositive individuals and one seronegative individual.

In generating TCR beta cDNA, 5'RACE template switching with UMIs was used. Each CDR3 protein gets one entry in TCRdb, which reprocessed the 5' RACE reads and gives no DNA. Here the sample table reports some 450,000 distinct CDR3 sequences. This CDR3 is built from 17 residues. The germline V gene has CDR1 LGHNA and CDR2 YSLEER. The material sequenced was blood T cells: a sorted CD56 or NKG2C T cell subset, CD4+ or CD8+ T cells, or bulk PBMC T cells (not recorded which). The sequence came from a woman aged 18-70 years in good health. The V call is TRBV4-3, the J call TRBJ2-6; TCRdb's D call, TRBD2, is unchecked because there is no DNA. The CDR3: CASSQEASGSGANVLTF.